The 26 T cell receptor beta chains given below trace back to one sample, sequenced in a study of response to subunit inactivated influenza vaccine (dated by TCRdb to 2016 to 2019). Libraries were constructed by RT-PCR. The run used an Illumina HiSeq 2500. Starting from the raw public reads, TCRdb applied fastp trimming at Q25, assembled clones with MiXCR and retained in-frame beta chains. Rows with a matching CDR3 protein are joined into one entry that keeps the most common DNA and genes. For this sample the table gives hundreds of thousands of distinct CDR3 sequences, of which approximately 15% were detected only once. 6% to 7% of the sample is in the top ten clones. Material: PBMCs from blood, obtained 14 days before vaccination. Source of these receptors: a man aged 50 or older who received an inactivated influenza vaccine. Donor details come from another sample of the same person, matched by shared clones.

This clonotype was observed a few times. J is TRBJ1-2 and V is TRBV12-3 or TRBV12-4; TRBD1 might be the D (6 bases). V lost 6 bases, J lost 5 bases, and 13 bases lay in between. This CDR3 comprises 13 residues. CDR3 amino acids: CASSKQGRYGYTF. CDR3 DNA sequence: TGTGCCAGCAGCAAACAGGGACGGTATGGCTACACCTTC.

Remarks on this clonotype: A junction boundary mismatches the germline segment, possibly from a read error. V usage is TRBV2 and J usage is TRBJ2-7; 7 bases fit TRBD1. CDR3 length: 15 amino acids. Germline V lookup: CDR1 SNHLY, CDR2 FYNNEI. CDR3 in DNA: TGTGCCAGCAGTGAAATAGGGACCTCCCGGGACAGAATCGTGTTC. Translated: CASSEIGTSRDRIVF. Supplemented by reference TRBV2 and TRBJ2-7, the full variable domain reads EPEVTQTPSHQVTQMGQEVILRCVPISNHLYFYWYRQILGQKVEFLVSFYNNEISEKSEIFDDQFSVERPDGSNFTLKIRSTKLEDSAMYFCASSEIGTSRDRIVFGPGTRLTVT.

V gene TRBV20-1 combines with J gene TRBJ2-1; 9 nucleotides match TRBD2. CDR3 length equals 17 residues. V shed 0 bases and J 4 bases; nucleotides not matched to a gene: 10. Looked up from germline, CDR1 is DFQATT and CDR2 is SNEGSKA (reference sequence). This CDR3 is CSARERVREGAYNEQFF. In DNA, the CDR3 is TGCAGTGCTAGAGAAAGGGTGCGGGAGGGCGCGTACAATGAGCAGTTCTTC.

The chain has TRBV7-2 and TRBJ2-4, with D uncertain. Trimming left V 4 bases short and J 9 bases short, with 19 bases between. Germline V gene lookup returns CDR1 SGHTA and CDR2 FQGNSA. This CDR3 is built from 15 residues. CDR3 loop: CASSSGPGLLGIQYF. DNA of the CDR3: TGTGCCAGCAGCTCAGGACCCGGGCTTCTAGGCATTCAGTACTTC.

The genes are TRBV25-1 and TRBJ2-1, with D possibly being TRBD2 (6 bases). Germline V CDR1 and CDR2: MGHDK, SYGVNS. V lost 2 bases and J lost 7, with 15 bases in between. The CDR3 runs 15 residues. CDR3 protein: CASSEGWGGRNEQFF. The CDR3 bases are TGTGCCAGCAGTGAAGGATGGGGAGGAAGGAATGAGCAGTTCTTC. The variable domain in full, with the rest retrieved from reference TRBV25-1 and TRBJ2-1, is EADIYQTPRYLVIGTGKKITLECSQTMGHDKMYWYQQDPGMELHLIHYSYGVNSTEKGDLSSESTVSRIRTEHFPLTLESARPSHTSQYLCASSEGWGGRNEQFFGPGTRLTVL.

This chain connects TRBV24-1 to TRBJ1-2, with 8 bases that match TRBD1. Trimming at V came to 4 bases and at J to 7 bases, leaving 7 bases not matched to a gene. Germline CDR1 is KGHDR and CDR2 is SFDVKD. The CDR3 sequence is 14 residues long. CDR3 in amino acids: CATSETGAAGGYTF. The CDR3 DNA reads TGTGCCACCAGTGAGACAGGGGCGGCAGGTGGCTACACCTTC.

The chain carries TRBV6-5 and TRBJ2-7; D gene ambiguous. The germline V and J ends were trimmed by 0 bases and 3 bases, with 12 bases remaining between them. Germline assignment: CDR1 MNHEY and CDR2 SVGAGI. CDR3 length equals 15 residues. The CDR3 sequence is CASSYSGSSVYEQYF. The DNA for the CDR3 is TGTGCCAGCAGTTACTCCGGCAGTAGTGTCTACGAGCAGTACTTC.

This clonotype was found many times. The CDR3 region has the DNA TGTGCCAGCAGCTTATACAGGGTCTCCTACGAGCAGTACTTC. Translating it yields CASSLYRVSYEQYF. The V and J genes are TRBV7-2 and TRBJ2-7; tentative D call: TRBD1 (6 bases). V lost 2 bases, J lost 0 bases, and 8 bases lay in between. Germline V CDR1 and CDR2: SGHTA, FQGNSA. This CDR3 spans 14 amino acids.

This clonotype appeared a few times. The CDR3 DNA reads as TGTGCCACCAGCGAGGGACTAGACACGCAGTATTTT. It codes for CATSEGLDTQYF. J is TRBJ2-3 and V is TRBV24-1, with TRBD2 identical over 8 bases. The CDR3 length is 12 residues. Germline V lookup: CDR1 KGHDR, CDR2 SFDVKD. With V trimmed by 7 bases and J by 9 bases, 5 bases remained unmatched.

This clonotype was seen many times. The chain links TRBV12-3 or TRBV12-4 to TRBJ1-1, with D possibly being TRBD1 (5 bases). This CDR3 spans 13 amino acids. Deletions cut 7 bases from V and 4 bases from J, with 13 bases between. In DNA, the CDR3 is TGTGCCAGCAATAAGATGGGGGGCACTGAAGCTTTCTTT. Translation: CASNKMGGTEAFF.

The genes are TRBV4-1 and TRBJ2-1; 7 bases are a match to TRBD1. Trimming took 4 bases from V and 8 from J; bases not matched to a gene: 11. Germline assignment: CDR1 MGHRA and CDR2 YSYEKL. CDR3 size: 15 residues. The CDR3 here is CASSLGTAIPHEQFF. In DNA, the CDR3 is TGCGCCAGCAGCCTGGGGACAGCTATTCCCCATGAGCAGTTCTTC.

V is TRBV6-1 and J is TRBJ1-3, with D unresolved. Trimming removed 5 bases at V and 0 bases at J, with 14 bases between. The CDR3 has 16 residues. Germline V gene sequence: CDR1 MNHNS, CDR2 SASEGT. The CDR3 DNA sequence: TGTGCCAGCAGTCCAATCCTCGTGAGCTCTGGAAACACCATATATTTT. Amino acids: CASSPILVSSGNTIYF.

CDR3 loop: CATSDPGRDSGANVLTF. The CDR3 nucleotides are TGTGCCACCAGTGACCCAGGACGGGACTCTGGGGCCAACGTCCTGACTTTC. The V call is TRBV24-1, the J call TRBJ2-6; D perhaps matches TRBD2 (5 bases). This CDR3 region has 17 residues. Germline V gives CDR1 KGHDR, CDR2 SFDVKD. V was pared by 4 bases and J by 0 bases, with 12 bases between.

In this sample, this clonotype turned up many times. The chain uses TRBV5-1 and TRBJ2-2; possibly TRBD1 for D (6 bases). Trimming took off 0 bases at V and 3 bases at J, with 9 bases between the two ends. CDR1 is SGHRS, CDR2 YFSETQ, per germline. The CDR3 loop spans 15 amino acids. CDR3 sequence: CASSLGQGYTGELFF. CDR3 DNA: TGCGCCAGCAGCTTGGGTCAGGGGTACACCGGGGAGCTGTTTTTT.

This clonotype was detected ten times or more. The CDR3 DNA is TGTGCCAGCAGCTCTTTAGCGGGAGGGTCCTCTGTCGAGCAGTACTTC. Translating it yields CASSSLAGGSSVEQYF. The V and J genes are TRBV7-9 and TRBJ2-7, with 11 bases matching TRBD2. The CDR3 covers 16 residues. The germline gives CDR1 SEHNR, CDR2 FQNEAQ (reference sequence). V lost 4 bases, J lost 6 bases, and 11 bases stayed unmatched.

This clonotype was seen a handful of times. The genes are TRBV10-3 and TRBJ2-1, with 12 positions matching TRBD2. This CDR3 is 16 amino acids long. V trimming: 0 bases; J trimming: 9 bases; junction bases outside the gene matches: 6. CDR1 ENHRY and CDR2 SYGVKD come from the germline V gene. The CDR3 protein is CAISESPSGRAAEQFF. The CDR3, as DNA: TGTGCCATCAGTGAGTCGCCTAGCGGGAGGGCCGCTGAGCAGTTCTTC.

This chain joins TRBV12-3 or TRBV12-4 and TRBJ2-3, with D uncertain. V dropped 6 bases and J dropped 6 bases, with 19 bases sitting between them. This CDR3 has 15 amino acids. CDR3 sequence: CASSPLQRTTDTQYF. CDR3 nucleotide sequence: TGTGCCAGCAGCCCTCTGCAGAGGACGACTGATACGCAGTATTTT.

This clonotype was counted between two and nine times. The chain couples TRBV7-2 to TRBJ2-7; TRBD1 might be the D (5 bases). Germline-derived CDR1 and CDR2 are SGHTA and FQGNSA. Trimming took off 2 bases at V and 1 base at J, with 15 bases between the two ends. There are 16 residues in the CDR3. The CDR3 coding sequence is TGTGCCAGCAGCTTATTTGGACACTCACTTTCCTACGAGCAGTACTTC. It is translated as CASSLFGHSLSYEQYF.

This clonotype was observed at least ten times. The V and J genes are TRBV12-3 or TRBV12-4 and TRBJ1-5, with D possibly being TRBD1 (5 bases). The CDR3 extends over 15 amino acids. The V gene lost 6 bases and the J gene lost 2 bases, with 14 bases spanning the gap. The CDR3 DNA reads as TGTGCCAGCAGCCATGGGACCGGGGGCAATCAGCCCCAGCATTTT. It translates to CASSHGTGGNQPQHF.

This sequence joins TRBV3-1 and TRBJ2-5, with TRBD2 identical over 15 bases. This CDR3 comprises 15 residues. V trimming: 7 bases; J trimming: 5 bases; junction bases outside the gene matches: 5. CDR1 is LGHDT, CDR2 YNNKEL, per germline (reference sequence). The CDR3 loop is CASNPGLAGGETQYF. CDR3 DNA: TGTGCCAGCAACCCGGGACTAGCGGGAGGTGAGACCCAGTACTTC.

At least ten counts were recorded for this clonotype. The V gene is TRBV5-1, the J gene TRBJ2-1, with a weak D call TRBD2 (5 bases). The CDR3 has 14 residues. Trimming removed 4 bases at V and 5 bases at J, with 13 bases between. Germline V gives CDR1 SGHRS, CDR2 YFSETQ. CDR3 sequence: CASSQTRDNNEQFF. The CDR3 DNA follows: TGCGCCAGCAGCCAAACTAGAGACAACAATGAGCAGTTCTTC.

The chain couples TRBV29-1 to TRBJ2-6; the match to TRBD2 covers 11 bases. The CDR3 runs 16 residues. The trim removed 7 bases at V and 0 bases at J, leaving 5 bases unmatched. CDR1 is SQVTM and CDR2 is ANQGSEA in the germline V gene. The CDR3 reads CSAASGGNSGANVLTF. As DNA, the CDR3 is TGCAGCGCCGCTAGCGGGGGGAACTCTGGGGCCAACGTCCTGACTTTC. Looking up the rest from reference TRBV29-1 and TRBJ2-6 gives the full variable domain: SAVISQKPSRDICQRGTSLTIQCQVDSQVTMMFWYRQQPGQSLTLIATANQGSEATYESGFVIDKFPISRPNLTFSTLTVSNMSPEDSSIYLCSAASGGNSGANVLTFGAGSRLTVL.

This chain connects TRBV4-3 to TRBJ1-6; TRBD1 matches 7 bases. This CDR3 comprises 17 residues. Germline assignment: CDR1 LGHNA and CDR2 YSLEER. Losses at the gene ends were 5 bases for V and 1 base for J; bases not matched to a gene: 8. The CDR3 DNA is TGCGCCAGCAGCGAGGGGGCAGGGGAATCCTATAATTCACCCCTCCACTTT. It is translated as CASSEGAGESYNSPLHF.

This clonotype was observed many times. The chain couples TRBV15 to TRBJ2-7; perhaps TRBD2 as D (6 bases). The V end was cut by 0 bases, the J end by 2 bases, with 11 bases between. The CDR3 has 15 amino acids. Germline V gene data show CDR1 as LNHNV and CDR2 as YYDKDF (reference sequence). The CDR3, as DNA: TGTGCCACCAGCAGAGAACCAGGGACTGCCTACGAGCAGTACTTC. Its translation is CATSREPGTAYEQYF.

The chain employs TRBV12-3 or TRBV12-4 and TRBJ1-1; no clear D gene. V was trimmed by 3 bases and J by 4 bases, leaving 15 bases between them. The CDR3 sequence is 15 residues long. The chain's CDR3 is CASSLDGSIGTEAFF. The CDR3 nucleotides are TGTGCCAGCAGTTTGGACGGGAGCATTGGCACTGAAGCTTTCTTT.

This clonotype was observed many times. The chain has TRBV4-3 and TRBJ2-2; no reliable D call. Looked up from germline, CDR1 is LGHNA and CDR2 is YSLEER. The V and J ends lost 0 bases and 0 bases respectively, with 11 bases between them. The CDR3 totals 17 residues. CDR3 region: CASSQDAHHANTGELFF. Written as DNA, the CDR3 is TGCGCCAGCAGCCAAGATGCCCACCACGCGAACACCGGGGAGCTGTTTTTT.